This paragraph covers one T cell receptor beta chain sequence. Profiled with immunoSEQ multiplex PCR; TCRdb holds only in-frame clones, not every one. The repertoire holds 200,000 or so clones, with over 70% as singletons. V shed 7 bases, J shed 7 bases, and the junction held 3 bases outside the gene matches. Per the germline V gene, CDR1 is SQVTM and CDR2 is ANQGSEA. This CDR3 is built from 11 residues. The sample originates from a study of blood T cell repertoires in COVID-19. The gene calls are TRBV29-1 and TRBJ2-1, with 8 positions matching TRBD1. The receptor was isolated from a woman between 65 and 79 years old with acute or convalescent COVID-19. Sequencing was performed on peripheral blood. The CDR3 protein is CSGNRGNEQFF. The CDR3 DNA sequence: TGCAGCGGAAACAGGGGGAATGAGCAGTTCTTC.